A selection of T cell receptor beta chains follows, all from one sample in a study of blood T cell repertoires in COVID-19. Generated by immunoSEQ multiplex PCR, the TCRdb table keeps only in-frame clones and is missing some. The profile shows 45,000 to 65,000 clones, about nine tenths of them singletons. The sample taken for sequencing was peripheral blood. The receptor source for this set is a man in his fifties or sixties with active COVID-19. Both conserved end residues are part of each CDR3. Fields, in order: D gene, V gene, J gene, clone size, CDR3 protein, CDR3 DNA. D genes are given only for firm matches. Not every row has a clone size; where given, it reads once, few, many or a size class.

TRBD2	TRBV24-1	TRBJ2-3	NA	CATSDPTSGGPGDTQYF	TGTGCCACCAGTGATCCGACTAGCGGGGGGCCGGGAGATACGCAGTATTTT
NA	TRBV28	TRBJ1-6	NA	CASTVGGGSYNSPLHF	TGTGCCAGCACCGTCGGGGGTGGGAGTTATAATTCACCCCTCCACTTT
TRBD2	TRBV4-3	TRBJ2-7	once	CASSQEGAGGGLEQYF	TGCGCCAGCAGCCAAGAAGGGGCGGGGGGAGGTCTCGAGCAGTACTTC
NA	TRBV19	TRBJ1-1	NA	CASSREVGNGDEAFF	TGTGCCAGTAGTAGGGAAGTAGGGAACGGGGATGAAGCTTTCTTT
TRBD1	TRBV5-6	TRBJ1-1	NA	CASSSRRGPTEAFF	TGTGCCAGCAGCTCACGCAGGGGGCCTACTGAAGCTTTCTTT
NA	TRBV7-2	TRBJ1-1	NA	CASSLRMLDRRAFF	TGTGCCAGCAGCTTACGAATGCTGGACAGAAGGGCTTTCTTT
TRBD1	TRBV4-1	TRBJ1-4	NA	CASRTLNRGRGFFATNEKLFF	TGCGCCAGCAGGACACTAAACAGGGGGCGCGGGTTCTTTGCAACTAATGAAAAACTGTTTTTT
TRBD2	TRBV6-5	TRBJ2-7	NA	CASSYDPGTRRYF	TGTGCCAGCAGTTACGACCCCGGGACTAGGCGGTACTTC
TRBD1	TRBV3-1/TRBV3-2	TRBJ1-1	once	CASSPRQGVVDTEAFF	TGTGCCAGCAGCCCGCGACAGGGTGTAGTCGACACTGAAGCTTTCTTT
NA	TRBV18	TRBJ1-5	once	CASSPERPQPQHF	TGTGCCAGCTCACCTGAGAGGCCTCAGCCCCAGCATTTT
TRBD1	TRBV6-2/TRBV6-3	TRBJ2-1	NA	CASSYGTASYNEQFF	TGTGCCAGCAGTTACGGGACAGCCTCCTACAATGAGCAGTTCTTC
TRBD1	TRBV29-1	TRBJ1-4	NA	CSVEAGGEKLFF	TGCAGCGTTGAGGCAGGGGGCGAAAAACTGTTTTTT
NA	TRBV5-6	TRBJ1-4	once	CASSPRWGVTNEKLFF	TGTGCCAGCAGCCCCCGTTGGGGAGTCACTAATGAAAAACTGTTTTTT
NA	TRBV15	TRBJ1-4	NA	CATSNDRGEKLFF	TGTGCCACCAGCAACGATCGAGGGGAAAAACTGTTTTTT